This T cell receptor beta chain is drawn from a study of tumor-infiltrating lymphocytes in oesophageal squamous cell carcinoma. This clonotype was detected many times. The CDR3 length is 18 residues. The germline CDR1 and CDR2 sequences are SGHTA and FQGTGA. The V and J ends lost 2 bases and 2 bases respectively, with 20 bases between them. TCRdb re-called the PCR reads through MiXCR, storing one row per CDR3 protein. The profile shows some 11,000 distinct CDR3 sequences, around half of them singletons. The chain has TRBV7-3 and TRBJ2-3, with TRBD2 as a possible D gene (6 bases). Sequenced material: esophageal tumor tissue. The TCR was taken from a female donor with esophageal squamous cell carcinoma. The DNA of the CDR3 is TGTGCCAGCAGCTTAGAGTCGGGAGTGGGGCACGCCACAGATACGCAGTATTTT. Amino acid sequence: CASSLESGVGHATDTQYF.